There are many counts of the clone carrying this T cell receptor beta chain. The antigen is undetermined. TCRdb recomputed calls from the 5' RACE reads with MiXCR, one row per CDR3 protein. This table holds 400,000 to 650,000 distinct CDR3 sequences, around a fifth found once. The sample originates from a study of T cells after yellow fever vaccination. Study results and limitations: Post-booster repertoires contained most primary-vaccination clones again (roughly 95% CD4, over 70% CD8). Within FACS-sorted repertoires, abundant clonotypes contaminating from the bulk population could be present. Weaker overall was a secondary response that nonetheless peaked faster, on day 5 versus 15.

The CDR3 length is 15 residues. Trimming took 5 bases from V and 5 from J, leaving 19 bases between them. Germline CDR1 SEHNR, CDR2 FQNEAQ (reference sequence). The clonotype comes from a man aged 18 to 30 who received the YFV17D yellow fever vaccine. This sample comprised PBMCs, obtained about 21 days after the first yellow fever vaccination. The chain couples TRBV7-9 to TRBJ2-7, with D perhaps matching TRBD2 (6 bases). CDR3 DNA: TGTGCCAGCAGCCCCCCTGACGGACGGGAGAACGAGCAGTACGTC. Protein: CASSPPDGRENEQYV.